These 7 T cell receptor beta chains share one sample of origin, sequenced in a study of OX40 agonist ivuxolimab in advanced cancers. Data came from immunoSEQ multiplex PCR; TCRdb stores just in-frame clones and leaves some out. In the table there are 55,000 to 65,000 clones, 85% of which are singletons. The sequencing here drew on CD4+ or CD8+ T cells sorted from blood, taken in a trial of the OX40 agonist ivuxolimab. The receptors here all came from an adult with an advanced solid tumor such as melanoma, head and neck, liver or kidney cancer.

A single count supports this clone. This chain connects TRBV28 to TRBJ2-5; 8 bases match TRBD2. There are 14 residues in the CDR3. Germline V gene lookup returns CDR1 MDHEN and CDR2 SYDVKM. Losses at the gene ends were 3 bases for V and 1 base for J; bases not matched to a gene: 1. CDR3 sequence (DNA): TGTGCCAGCAGTTTTAGCGGGGCCCAAGAGACCCAGTACTTC. It is translated as CASSFSGAQETQYF.

The V and J genes are TRBV28 and TRBJ2-5, with 7 bases that match TRBD2. This CDR3 has 14 amino acids. Unmatched junction bases numbered 4, after V lost 4 bases and J lost 2 bases. Germline V gene sequence: CDR1 MDHEN, CDR2 SYDVKM. The CDR3 coding sequence is TGTGCCAGCAGTTCTAGCGGACCACAAGAGACCCAGTACTTC. It yields the protein CASSSSGPQETQYF.

The V and J genes are TRBV7-6 and TRBJ2-5; perhaps TRBD2 as D (6 bases). The CDR3 runs to 13 residues. The V gene's germline CDR1 is SGHVS and CDR2 FNYEAQ. V lost 5 bases, J lost 10 bases, and 17 bases lay in between. CDR3 amino acids: CASSGGTSSLQYF. In DNA, the CDR3 is TGTGCCAGCAGCGGGGGAACTAGCTCCCTCCAGTACTTC. The full variable domain, with the rest looked up from reference TRBV7-6 and TRBJ2-5, is GAGVSQSPRYKVTKRGQDVALRCDPISGHVSLYWYRQALGQGPEFLTYFNYEAQQDKSGLPNDRFSAERPEGSISTLTIQRTEQRDSAMYRCASSGGTSSLQYFGPGTRLLVL.

The J gene is TRBJ1-1, the V gene TRBV28; no reliable D call. This CDR3 region has 16 residues. The germline V and J ends were trimmed by 7 bases and 1 base, with 19 bases remaining between them. In germline, CDR1 is MDHEN, CDR2 SYDVKM. Here the CDR3 DNA reads TGTGCCAGCACCCCTCCTAGGGTAGGAGCGAACACTGAAGCTTTCTTT. It is translated as CASTPPRVGANTEAFF.

The V and J genes are TRBV10-3 and TRBJ2-7; 10 nucleotides line up with TRBD2. Germline CDR1 is ENHRY and CDR2 is SYGVKD. The trim removed 3 bases at V and 3 bases at J, leaving 5 bases unmatched. CDR3 length equals 15 residues. CDR3 residues: CAISDSGRTGYEQYF. The CDR3 coding sequence is TGTGCCATCAGTGATAGCGGGAGGACGGGCTACGAGCAGTACTTC.

This chain links TRBV29-1 with TRBJ1-2; 8 bases map to TRBD1. Trimming cost V 7 bases and J 5 bases; bases outside gene matches: 18. CDR1 SQVTM and CDR2 ANQGSEA come from the germline V gene. The CDR3 totals 16 residues. CDR3 amino acids: CSGGPLVDRAVYGYTF. The CDR3 DNA reads as TGCAGCGGAGGTCCCTTGGTGGACAGGGCCGTGTATGGCTACACCTTC.

J is TRBJ2-7 and V is TRBV6-6; possible D gene TRBD1, 6 bases. This CDR3 has 14 amino acids. Germline-derived CDR1 and CDR2 are MNHNY and SVGAGI (reference sequence). The V gene lost 7 bases and the J gene lost 1 base, with 14 bases spanning the gap. CDR3 DNA: TGTGCCAGCAATAATGGGGGCCGGTCCTACGAGCAGTACTTC. Protein product: CASNNGGRSYEQYF.